The T cell receptor (beta chain) described here comes from a study of blood T cells in healthy people across ages. It was with a sample-barcoded 5' primer and a J-beta primer mix that a second PCR of roughly 6 to 12 cycles was run. The authors tagged each cDNA molecule using a template-switch adaptor with 12 random nucleotides. CDR3-containing paired-end reads numbering at least 2.5 million came from each sample. TCRdb called the 5' RACE reads again in MiXCR, with one record for every CDR3 protein. The table has about 680,000 distinct CDR3 sequences, more than 40% seen once. Study-level findings and limits: Estimated diversity, derived from one million T cells, was regarded as an underestimate. In long-lived donors, naive CD4+ cell counts and diversity exceeded those of aged donors.

J gave up 2 bases and V 2 bases, and 8 bases lay outside the gene matches. CDR1 and CDR2 (germline): MNHEY, SMNVEV (reference sequence). This CDR3 is 17 amino acids long. As for this clonotype: What it recognizes is unknown.

The receptor comes from an older woman in good health. Sequenced: blood. This chain connects TRBV27 to TRBJ2-3; 9 bases line up with TRBD2. The CDR3 coding sequence is TGTGCCAGCAGTTTACAATTGCCTAGCGGGACCACAGATACGCAGTATTTT. This gives the protein CASSLQLPSGTTDTQYF.